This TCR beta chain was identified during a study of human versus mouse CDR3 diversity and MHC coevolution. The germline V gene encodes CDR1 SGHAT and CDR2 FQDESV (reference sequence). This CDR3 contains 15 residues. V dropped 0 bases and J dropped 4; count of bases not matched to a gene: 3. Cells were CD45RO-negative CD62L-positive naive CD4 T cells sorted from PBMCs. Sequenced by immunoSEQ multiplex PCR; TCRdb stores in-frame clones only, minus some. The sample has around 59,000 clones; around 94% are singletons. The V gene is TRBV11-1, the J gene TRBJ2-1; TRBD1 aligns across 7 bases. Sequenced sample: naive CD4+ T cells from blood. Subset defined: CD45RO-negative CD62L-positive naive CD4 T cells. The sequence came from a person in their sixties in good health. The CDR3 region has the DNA TGTGCCAGCAGCTTAGCAGTGACAGGGTACAATGAGCAGTTCTTC. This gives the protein CASSLAVTGYNEQFF.